The present T cell receptor (beta chain) was sequenced within a study of T-cell memory formation after mild COVID-19 (dated by TCRdb to 2020 to 2022). In terms of the full investigation: TCR sequence clusters from the two donors were found to be largely donor specific. In a couple of donors, T-cell clones that expanded and contracted after mild COVID-19 were followed by sequencing TCRalpha and TCRbeta repertoires longitudinally. Two young, previously healthy adult volunteers made up the cohort, one male and one female. Overall study outcomes, separate from this receptor: Some responding clones were found in pre-infection memory, which suggests that pre-existing cross-reactive memory T cells took part in the SARS-CoV-2 response. Whether the second-wave clones peaking on day 37 were SARS-CoV-2 specific was not confirmed. Clones contracting from day 15 to 85 had balanced CD4/CD8 phenotypes, while a second wave expanding from day 15 to 37 was biased towards CD4+. Contracting CD4+ clones appeared mostly in the CM and EM memory subsets, whereas CD8+ clones were enriched in EMRA. Only a couple of mild cases were covered by the study, and larger cohorts that include severe cases with pre-infection samples were considered necessary.

This clonotype was seen at least ten times. No cognate antigen has been identified for it. The record has no base qualities; no much larger clone is one base away. Ficoll-Paque density gradient centrifugation was used to isolate PBMCs. CDR1 and CDR2, per the germline V gene, are SGHTA and FQGNSA. The CDR3 goes from the cysteine to the phenylalanine over 15 residues. Just the 45-base CDR3 DNA is kept, in frame starting at base 1. Trimming takes 1 base off V and 0 bases off J; junction bases not matched to a gene: 3. Sequencing was performed on an Illumina NovaSeq 6000. TCRalpha and TCRbeta cDNA libraries were built by 5'RACE with constant-segment primers, adding sample barcodes and unique molecular identifiers. Trizol reagent was used to extract RNA from every sample. The libraries were amplified in two PCR steps, and the second step added a second sample barcode and Illumina TruSeq adapters. Sequencing of the libraries was done on an Illumina NovaSeq, producing 2 x 150 bp paired-end reads. On the authors' methods: The reads were demultiplexed and collapsed into UMI-guided consensus sequences using migec v1.2.7. Using mixcr v2.1.11, UMI consensuses were aligned to TRA and TRB V and J templates and then assembled into clonotypes. A clonotype was counted as expanded or contracted only if both edgeR and NoisET called the change significant, with noise models trained on biological replicates. For edgeR calls, the cutoffs were a false discovery rate-adjusted p below 0.01 and a log2 fold-change threshold of 1. As an exploratory analysis of dynamics, max-normalized trajectories of the 1000 most abundant clonotypes were examined with PCA combined with hierarchical clustering. Each responding clone was given a CD4 or CD8 phenotype based on the CD4+ and CD8+ repertoires, which had been sequenced separately. Clones were called with MiXCR by TCRdb after fastp trimmed the public reads at Q25, and only in-frame beta chains were retained. Entries that share a CDR3 protein sequence are merged under the most common genes and DNA. For this entry, the V and J calls and clone size follow TCRdb and not the study's own pipeline. The sample data list hundreds of thousands of distinct CDR3 sequences, and about 20% of these were observed just once. Approximately 12% of the sample comes from the top ten.

The V gene is TRBV7-2 and the J gene is TRBJ2-7; 7 central nucleotides agree with TRBD2. The clonotype was recovered from an adult woman who had mild COVID-19 (a few samples of this study predate the infection). The sample titles of this study are shuffled in the database, so cell type and time point are left out; the donor was told from shared clones. The sample taken for sequencing was PBMCs or a T cell subset sorted from them (not recorded which). The DNA sequence is as follows: TGTGCCAGCAGCTTAGAGGGCGGGAGCTCCTACGAGCAGTACTTC. Translated, it gives CASSLEGGSSYEQYF.